The rows below give T cell receptor beta chains drawn from one sample of a study of T cells in Graves' hyperthyroidism and ophthalmopathy. MiXCR, applied by TCRdb to the multiplex PCR reads, yields one record per CDR3 protein. Of about 640,000 distinct CDR3 sequences listed, less than 25% are singletons. The sequencing input was blood. These receptor sequences come from a man under 40 with Graves' ophthalmopathy. Each CDR3 is given with its conserved first and last residue. The D gene is left open where the match is weak. Not all rows give a size; the values are once, few, many and, for expanded clones, a class.

d_call clone_size j_call v_call cdr3_nt cdr3_aa
TRBD2 many TRBJ2-5 TRBV7-8 TGTGCCAGCAGCTTAGCTGGCGGGAGGGCCCAAGAGACCCAGTACTTC CASSLAGGRAQETQYF
TRBD1 many TRBJ1-5 TRBV28 TGTGCCAGCAGTTTTGTTCTGGGGACAGGAGGATTTCAGCCCCAGCATTTT CASSFVLGTGGFQPQHF
- - TRBJ2-7 TRBV5-6 TGTGCCAGCAGCGCAGGGACCTCGCTAACCTACGAGCAGTACTTC CASSAGTSLTYEQYF
- many TRBJ2-5 TRBV11-2 TGTGCCAGCAGCATTAGCCCTCTAGCAGAGCTGGAGACCCAGTACTTC CASSISPLAELETQYF
- - TRBJ1-2 TRBV7-9 TGTGCCAGCAGCGACCGGGAAACCTATGGCTACACCTTC CASSDRETYGYTF
- many TRBJ2-7 TRBV11-3 TGTGCCAGCAGCACCGGGACTGCCCTCTCCTACGAGCAGTACTTC CASSTGTALSYEQYF
- few TRBJ1-1 TRBV5-1 TGCGCCAGCTTCGGGGAGACTGAAGCTTTCTTT CASFGETEAFF
- few TRBJ1-2 TRBV6-1 TGTGCCAGCAGACCCTATGATGGCTACACCTTC CASRPYDGYTF
- - TRBJ1-3 TRBV12-3/TRBV12-4 TGTGCCAGCGTTGTAGGGTGGAGAAACACCATATATTTT CASVVGWRNTIYF
TRBD1 many TRBJ2-7 TRBV5-6 TGTGCCAGCAGTTACGGGACAGGGCAAAACGAGCAGTACTTC CASSYGTGQNEQYF
- few TRBJ2-7 TRBV3-1 TGTGCCAGCAGCTACGCTTTAGCTCCTGCCTACGAGCAGTACTTC CASSYALAPAYEQYF